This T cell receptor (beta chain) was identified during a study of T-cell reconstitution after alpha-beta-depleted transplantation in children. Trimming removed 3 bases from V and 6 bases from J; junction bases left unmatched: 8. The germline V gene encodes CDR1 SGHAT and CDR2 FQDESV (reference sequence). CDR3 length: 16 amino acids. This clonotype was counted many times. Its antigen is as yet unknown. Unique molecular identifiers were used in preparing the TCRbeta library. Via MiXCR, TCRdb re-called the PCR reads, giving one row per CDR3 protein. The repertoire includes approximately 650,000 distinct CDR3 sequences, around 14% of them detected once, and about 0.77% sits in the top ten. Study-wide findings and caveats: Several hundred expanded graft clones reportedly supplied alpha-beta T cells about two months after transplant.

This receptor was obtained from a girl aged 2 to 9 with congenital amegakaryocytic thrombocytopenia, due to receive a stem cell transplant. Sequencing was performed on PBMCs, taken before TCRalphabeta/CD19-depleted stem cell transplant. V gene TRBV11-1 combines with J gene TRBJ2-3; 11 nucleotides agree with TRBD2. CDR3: CASSFIAGGPSDTQYF. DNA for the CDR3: TGTGCCAGCAGCTTCATAGCGGGAGGGCCCTCGGATACGCAGTATTTT. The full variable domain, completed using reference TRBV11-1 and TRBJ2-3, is EAEVAQSPRYKITEKSQAVAFWCDPISGHATLYWYRQILGQGPELLVQFQDESVVDDSQLPKDRFSAERLKGVDSTLKIQPAELGDSAMYLCASSFIAGGPSDTQYFGPGTRLTVL.